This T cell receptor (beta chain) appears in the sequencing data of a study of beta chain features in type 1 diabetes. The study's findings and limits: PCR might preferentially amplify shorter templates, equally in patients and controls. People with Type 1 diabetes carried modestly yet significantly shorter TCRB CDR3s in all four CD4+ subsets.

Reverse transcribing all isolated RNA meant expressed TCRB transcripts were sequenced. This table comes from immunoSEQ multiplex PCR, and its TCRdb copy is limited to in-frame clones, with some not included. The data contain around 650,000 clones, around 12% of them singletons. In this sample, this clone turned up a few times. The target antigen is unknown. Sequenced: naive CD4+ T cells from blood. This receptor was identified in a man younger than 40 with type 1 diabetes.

The CDR3 DNA reads TGTGCCAGCAGTTATACAAGGGAGCTGGGTCAGCCCCAGCATTTT. Translation: CASSYTRELGQPQHF. This chain uses TRBV6-5 with TRBJ1-5; D not certain. Germline V gene lookup returns CDR1 MNHEY and CDR2 SVGAGI. V was cut by 3 bases and J by 6 bases, with 15 bases left in between. The CDR3 runs to 15 residues.